The rows below give T cell receptor beta chains drawn from one sample of a study of a mutant IDH1 vaccine in newly diagnosed glioma. Libraries were prepared by immunoSEQ multiplex PCR; TCRdb keeps only in-frame clonotypes and omits some of them. Among around 84,000 clones, roughly four fifths were seen once, and the ten largest hold 5% to 6.5%. Antigens for these TCRs are unknown. The sample was PBMCs, taken from a glioma patient whose treatment included an IDH1 peptide vaccine. Receptors were obtained from a man in his forties with glioma. The CDR3 runs from the conserved cysteine through the conserved F or W. A D gene is named only where the DNA matches it firmly. Clone size appears in some rows only: once, few, many, or a class for an expanded clone.

TRBV9	-	TRBJ1-4	-	CASSRGRNEKLFF	TGTGCCAGCAGCCGCGGCCGTAATGAAAAACTGTTTTTT
TRBV7-9	many	TRBJ2-5	-	CASSSPIEWETQYF	TGTGCCAGCAGCTCCCCGATAGAATGGGAGACCCAGTACTTC
TRBV7-6	-	TRBJ1-4	-	CASSLGAINEKLFF	TGTGCCAGCAGCTTAGGGGCCATTAATGAAAAACTGTTTTTT
TRBV4-1	few	TRBJ1-1	-	CASSQDGHPNTEAFF	TGCGCCAGCAGCCAAGACGGGCACCCGAACACTGAAGCTTTCTTT
TRBV7-2	-	TRBJ1-6	TRBD1	CASSLDPDRASPLHF	TGTGCCAGCAGCTTAGACCCCGACAGGGCTTCACCCCTCCACTTT
TRBV13	-	TRBJ1-2	-	CVSSTGPSGYTF	TGTGTCAGCAGCACCGGTCCTAGCGGCTACACCTTC
TRBV5-6	many	TRBJ1-5	-	CASSFWGSNQPQHF	TGTGCCAGCAGCTTCTGGGGTTCCAATCAGCCCCAGCATTTT
TRBV5-6	-	TRBJ2-5	-	CASSLGPRAQETQYF	TGTGCCAGCAGCTTGGGACCGAGGGCCCAAGAGACCCAGTACTTC
TRBV5-4	once	TRBJ2-7	TRBD2	CASSLSPSGSYEQYF	TGTGCCAGCAGCTTGAGCCCTAGCGGTTCCTACGAGCAGTACTTC
TRBV9	-	TRBJ2-1	TRBD1	CASSESGTGASYNEQFF	TGTGCCAGCAGCGAGTCCGGGACAGGGGCTTCCTACAATGAGCAGTTCTTC
TRBV15	-	TRBJ1-3	TRBD1	CATSTLDRGTGNTIYF	TGTGCCACCAGCACGTTAGACAGGGGGACTGGAAACACCATATATTTT
TRBV19	-	TRBJ1-1	-	CASRTVGGNTEAFF	TGTGCCAGTCGAACTGTTGGTGGTAACACTGAAGCTTTCTTT
TRBV4-3	-	TRBJ2-7	TRBD2	CASSQPSGSSYEQYF	TGCGCCAGCAGCCAACCTAGCGGGAGCTCCTACGAGCAGTACTTC
TRBV28	-	TRBJ2-7	TRBD2	CAIAGLPYEQYF	TGTGCCATAGCGGGACTCCCCTACGAGCAGTACTTC
TRBV7-9	-	TRBJ2-7	-	CASSASAEQYF	TGTGCCAGCAGCGCCTCGGCCGAGCAGTACTTC
TRBV19	-	TRBJ1-5	-	CASSLGPGANQPQHF	TGTGCCAGTTCCCTAGGCCCCGGAGCTAATCAGCCCCAGCATTTT
TRBV29-1	-	TRBJ1-2	-	CSVEDNYGYTF	TGCAGCGTTGAAGATAACTATGGCTACACCTTC